Sequencing of this T cell receptor (beta chain) was carried out in a study of CD8 T cells in ankylosing spondylitis. From the 5' RACE reads, TCRdb called clonotypes with MiXCR, one entry per CDR3 protein. This sample yields approximately 31,000 distinct CDR3 sequences, of which 30% are seen a single time; 45% to 50% belongs to the top ten. Turning to this clonotype: The antigen remains undetermined.

From germline, CDR1 is SGHRS and CDR2 YFSETQ. V lost 0 bases and J lost 7, with 13 bases in between. The CDR3 is 15 amino acids. Findings and caveats of the study: Clones that were linked to disease were CD8+ and were relatively rare in peripheral blood. Past studies reported some motif variants in reactive arthritis synovial fluid and blood. Disease-linked clones were reportedly significantly enriched in matched ankylosing spondylitis synovial fluid.

The chain links TRBV5-1 to TRBJ2-2; the D gene is possibly TRBD1 (6 bases). The sequenced material came from synovial fluid, either unsorted or a sorted T cell fraction (not recorded which). The sequence came from a male donor with ankylosing spondylitis. CDR3 sequence reads: CASSLEWGQVGELFF. Written as DNA, the CDR3 is TGCGCCAGCAGCTTGGAATGGGGGCAAGTCGGGGAGCTGTTTTTT.